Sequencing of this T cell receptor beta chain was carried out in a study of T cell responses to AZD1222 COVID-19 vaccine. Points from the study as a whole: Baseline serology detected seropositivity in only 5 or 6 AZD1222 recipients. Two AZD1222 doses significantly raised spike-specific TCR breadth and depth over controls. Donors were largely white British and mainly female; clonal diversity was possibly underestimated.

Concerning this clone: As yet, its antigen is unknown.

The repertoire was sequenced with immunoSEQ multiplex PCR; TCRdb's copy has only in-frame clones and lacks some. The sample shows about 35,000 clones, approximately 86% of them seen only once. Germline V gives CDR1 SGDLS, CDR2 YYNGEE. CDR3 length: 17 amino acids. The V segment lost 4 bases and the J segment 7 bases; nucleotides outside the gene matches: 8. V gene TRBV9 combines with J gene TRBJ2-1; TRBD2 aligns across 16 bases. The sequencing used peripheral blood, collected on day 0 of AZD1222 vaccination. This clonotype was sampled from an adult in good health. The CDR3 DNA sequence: TGTGCCAGCAGCCCAGGGACTAGCGGGGGGGTGTGGAATGAGCAGTTCTTC. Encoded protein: CASSPGTSGGVWNEQFF. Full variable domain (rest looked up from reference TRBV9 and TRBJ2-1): DSGVTQTPKHLITATGQRVTLRCSPRSGDLSVYWYQQSLDQGLQFLIQYYNGEERAKGNILERFSAQQFPDLHSELNLSSLELGDSALYFCASSPGTSGGVWNEQFFGPGTRLTVL.